Listed below are T cell receptor beta chains from one sample, sequenced in a study of shared clonotypes between healthy human individuals. Using immunoSEQ multiplex PCR, the repertoire was profiled, and TCRdb retains in-frame clones only, with some absent. This table has approximately 1,000,000 clones, around 77% appearing once. The specimen was memory CD4+ T cells from PBMCs. The receptors stem from a man younger than 30 in good health. Some clones in this sample may be carry-over from other donors' samples. Both conserved end residues are part of each CDR3.

>TRBJ2-7|TRBV18|14
CASSESGTTYEQYF
>TRBJ1-1|TRBV5-4|13
CASSFPDFGSAFF
>TRBJ1-1|TRBV28|17
CASNTPGAGPLGTEAFF
>TRBJ2-6|TRBV4-2|12
CASTGRANVLTF
>TRBJ2-3|TRBV9|17
CASSVSGLPFSTDTQYF
>TRBJ1-2|TRBV18|13
CASSPDSLRGYTF
>TRBJ2-3|TRBV6-5|13
CASSLPGTTTQYF
>TRBJ1-2|TRBV9|14
CASSPDAFNYGYTF
>TRBJ2-1|TRBV20-1|11
CSASSGDEQFF
>TRBJ1-2|TRBV6-1|13
CASSLDRLNGYTF
>TRBJ2-7|TRBV6-6|14
CASSQGIPSYEQYF
>TRBJ1-1|TRBV11-1|14
CASSYRPMNTEAFF
>TRBJ2-7|TRBV28|17
CASSLSGLAGVSYEQYF
>TRBJ2-7|TRBV11-2|14
CASTGLAGDYEQYF
>TRBJ2-7|TRBV28|14
CASANGGSIYEQYF
>TRBJ2-2|TRBV18|14
CASSPREGTGELFF
>TRBJ2-2|TRBV27|15
CASSLDWSGTGELFF
>TRBJ1-1|TRBV4-3|18
CASSQGVSQGIWHTEAFF
>TRBJ2-1|TRBV11-2|13
CASSPDPSNEQFF
>TRBJ1-4|TRBV7-2|14
CASSLDRVYEKLFF
>TRBJ1-1|TRBV9|13
CASSYKGVSEAFF
>TRBJ1-1|TRBV6-1|13
CASKGQLNTEAFF
>TRBJ1-2|TRBV6-5|11
CASRGQGGYTF
>TRBJ2-7|TRBV14|16
CASSQDPDRVWGEQYF
>TRBJ2-5|TRBV5-1|16
CASSPGALAGQETQYF
>TRBJ2-7|TRBV27|12
CASSPEVREQYF
>TRBJ2-3|TRBV7-8|14
CASSLGQGRDTQYF
>TRBJ1-1|TRBV6-5|14
CASSWSTGIPEAFF
>TRBJ2-3|TRBV11-2|16
CASSLGAGGYTDTQYF
>TRBJ1-3|TRBV21-1|14
CASSKNRGGNTIYF
>TRBJ1-4|TRBV5-3|15
CARSHRRSTNEKLFF
>TRBJ2-3|TRBV5-1|14
CASSLAYKTDTQYF